This TCR beta chain is drawn from a study of response to subunit inactivated influenza vaccine. Study-wide findings and caveats: A suggestion made by the authors is that each seasonal influenza vaccination recruits few new T cells.

One entry per CDR3 protein results from TCRdb running MiXCR on the RT-PCR reads. The repertoire includes around 580,000 distinct CDR3 sequences, about 14% of them detected once, and approximately 10% sits in the top ten. This clonotype was seen a handful of times. Its antigen is not known. Per germline, CDR1 SGHRS and CDR2 YFSETQ. Trimming took 0 bases from V and 4 from J, leaving 9 bases between them. This CDR3 comprises 14 residues. The source was PBMCs from blood, collected 11 to 12 days after vaccination. This chain joins TRBV5-1 and TRBJ2-3; D is ambiguous. The clonotype comes from a man aged 50-59 years who received an inactivated influenza vaccine. The CDR3 DNA reads TGCGCCAGCAGCTTGGGTCGTCCCGCAGATACGCAGTATTTT. This translates into CASSLGRPADTQYF.